The 16 T cell receptor beta chains below were found in one sample sequenced in a study of shared clonotypes between healthy human individuals. Repertoires were generated with immunoSEQ multiplex PCR, while TCRdb's copy carries only in-frame clones and drops some. The sample has some 2 million clones; around 96% are singletons. Naive CD8 cells lacked CD45RO, underwent positive selection for CCR7 and left out terminally differentiated effector memory CD45RA+ cells. The sequencing sample was made of naive CD8+ T cells sorted from blood. The receptors were sampled from a man between 18 and 29 years old in good health.

The CDR3 DNA sequence: TGCGCCAGCAGCCAAGGTGGGGGGCTGAACAATGAGCAGTTCTTC. Translated, it gives CASSQGGGLNNEQFF. This sequence joins TRBV4-1 and TRBJ2-1; D is perhaps TRBD1 or TRBD2 (6 bases each). The germline gives CDR1 MGHRA, CDR2 YSYEKL. Deletions cut 1 base from V and 5 bases from J, with 12 bases between. The CDR3 is made up of 15 amino acids.

The CDR3 reads CASRVSPQTGLVDEQFF. In DNA form, the CDR3 reads TGCGCCAGCAGAGTTAGCCCCCAAACGGGACTAGTGGATGAGCAGTTCTTC. The V call is TRBV5-1, the J call TRBJ2-1; 8 bases fit TRBD2. V dropped 5 bases and J dropped 8; count of bases not matched to a gene: 18. This CDR3 comprises 17 residues. In germline, CDR1 is SGHRS, CDR2 YFSETQ.

The V and J genes are TRBV5-1 and TRBJ1-6; no clear D. The CDR3 is 16 amino acids. The germline gives CDR1 SGHRS, CDR2 YFSETQ. V lost 4 bases, J lost 0 bases, and 11 bases lay in between. The CDR3 sequence is CASSLRSDSYNSPLHF. In DNA form, the CDR3 reads TGCGCCAGCAGCCTGCGAAGCGACTCCTATAATTCACCCCTCCACTTT.

Only one count was recorded for this clone. This chain connects TRBV27 to TRBJ2-7; D may match TRBD1 or TRBD2 (5 bases each). Germline values: CDR1 MNHEY, CDR2 SMNVEV (reference sequence). This CDR3 contains 14 residues. V was clipped by 8 bases and J by 4 bases, with 18 bases between them. The CDR3: CASAWQLGVYEQYF. The CDR3, as DNA: TGTGCCAGCGCCTGGCAACTAGGGGTTTACGAGCAGTACTTC.

The V call is TRBV7-2, the J call TRBJ2-1; a weak D match, TRBD2 (5 bases). Germline values: CDR1 SGHTA, CDR2 FQGNSA. V was pared by 5 bases and J by 9 bases, with 11 bases between. The CDR3 has 12 amino acids. In DNA form, the CDR3 reads TGTGCCAGCAGCCGATCTAGCAGTGAGCAGTTCTTC. This translates into CASSRSSSEQFF.

Only one count was recorded for this clone. The V call is TRBV4-3, the J call TRBJ2-7, with D possibly being TRBD1 (6 bases). CDR1 and CDR2 (germline): LGHNA, YSLEER. Deletions cut 0 bases from V and 7 bases from J, with 16 bases between. CDR3 length: 15 amino acids. The CDR3 DNA reads as TGCGCCAGCAGCCAAGATAGAAGGGGGACCCCTGAGCAGTACTTC. It encodes CASSQDRRGTPEQYF.

Only one count was recorded for this clone. Other DNA sequences in the sample encode the same CDR3. V is TRBV28 and J is TRBJ1-5; 9 bases line up with TRBD1. The trim removed 6 bases at V and 6 bases at J, leaving 6 bases unmatched. CDR1 is MDHEN, CDR2 SYDVKM, per germline. The CDR3 contains 14 residues. The CDR3 here is CASSSGQGIQPQHF. In nucleotides, the CDR3 is TGTGCCAGCAGCTCGGGACAGGGTATTCAGCCCCAGCATTTT.

This clone has a single count. V is TRBV9 and J is TRBJ1-5; no definite D call. The germline V and J ends were trimmed by 7 bases and 5 bases, with 7 bases remaining between them. The CDR3 is made up of 11 amino acids. Germline CDR1 reads SGDLS; CDR2 reads YYNGEE. The CDR3, as DNA: TGTGCCAGCGGCCGGGATCAGCCCCAGCATTTT. Amino acid sequence: CASGRDQPQHF. Drawing the rest from reference TRBV9 and TRBJ1-5, the complete variable domain is DSGVTQTPKHLITATGQRVTLRCSPRSGDLSVYWYQQSLDQGLQFLIQYYNGEERAKGNILERFSAQQFPDLHSELNLSSLELGDSALYFCASGRDQPQHFGDGTRLSIL.

The V gene is TRBV6-5, the J gene TRBJ2-5, with 12 bases matching TRBD2. Germline V gene sequence: CDR1 MNHEY, CDR2 SVGAGI. Trimming took 4 bases from V and 5 from J; bases not matched to a gene: 5. CDR3 length equals 15 residues. The CDR3 here is CASSSTSGRRETQYF. Written as DNA, the CDR3 is TGTGCCAGCAGTTCTACTAGCGGGAGGAGGGAGACCCAGTACTTC.

The J gene is TRBJ2-5, the V gene TRBV5-1; D might be TRBD2 (6 bases). Germline CDR1 and CDR2: SGHRS and YFSETQ. The CDR3 totals 14 residues. V lost 0 bases, J lost 5 bases, and 11 bases lay in between. CDR3 sequence: CASSLAPGGETQYF. DNA of the CDR3: TGCGCCAGCAGCTTGGCTCCAGGAGGGGAGACCCAGTACTTC.

The V and J genes are TRBV5-6 and TRBJ2-3, with TRBD2 matching over 8 bases. J lost 2 bases, V lost 2 bases, and 7 bases had no gene match. This CDR3 has 16 amino acids. Per germline, CDR1 SGHDT and CDR2 YYEEEE. In DNA form, the CDR3 reads TGTGCCAGCAGCTTCGAGCGGGGGTTCCCCACAGATACGCAGTATTTT. Translation: CASSFERGFPTDTQYF.

The rearrangement joins TRBV11-2 to TRBJ2-7; possibly TRBD1 for D (5 bases). Germline lookup yields CDR1 SGHAT and CDR2 FQNNGV. The ends were cut back, 0 bases at V and 3 bases at J, with 15 bases in the middle. CDR3 length: 16 amino acids. The CDR3 loop reads CASSLDRSDRNYEQYF. In nucleotides, the CDR3 is TGTGCCAGCAGCTTAGACCGAAGCGACAGAAACTACGAGCAGTACTTC. Together with reference TRBV11-2 and TRBJ2-7, the CDR3 gives the full variable domain: EAGVAQSPRYKIIEKRQSVAFWCNPISGHATLYWYQQILGQGPKLLIQFQNNGVVDDSQLPKDRFSAERLKGVDSTLKIQPAKLEDSAVYLCASSLDRSDRNYEQYFGPGTRLTVT.

The J gene is TRBJ1-1, the V gene TRBV6-1, with TRBD1 identical over 8 bases. Losses at the gene ends were 5 bases for V and 10 bases for J; bases not matched to a gene: 15. This CDR3 region has 15 residues. Germline V gives CDR1 MNHNS, CDR2 SASEGT. The CDR3 DNA is TGTGCCAGCAGTCTTTCTCGGACAGGGTTGATCTCAGCTTTCTTT. Protein: CASSLSRTGLISAFF.

The rearrangement joins TRBV18 to TRBJ2-3, with 14 bases aligning to TRBD2. The J segment lost 3 bases and the V segment lost 3 bases, leaving 11 bases of the junction unmatched. The CDR3 consists of 19 residues. Germline CDR1 is KGHSH and CDR2 is LQKENI. The CDR3 is CASSPSLGLAGEVTDTQYF. In DNA form, the CDR3 reads TGTGCCAGCTCACCGTCCCTGGGACTAGCGGGGGAAGTAACAGATACGCAGTATTTT.

V usage is TRBV13 and J usage is TRBJ2-7; 7 bases agree with TRBD1. The CDR3 runs 13 residues. CDR1 PRHDT and CDR2 FYEKMQ come from the germline V gene (reference sequence). J gave up 3 bases and V 5 bases, and 4 bases lay outside the gene matches. In nucleotides, the CDR3 is TGTGCCAGCAGCCCTACAGGGGTCTACGAGCAGTACTTC. Translated: CASSPTGVYEQYF. Supplemented by reference TRBV13 and TRBJ2-7, the full variable domain reads AAGVIQSPRHLIKEKRETATLKCYPIPRHDTVYWYQQGPGQDPQFLISFYEKMQSDKGSIPDRFSAQQFSDYHSELNMSSLELGDSALYFCASSPTGVYEQYFGPGTRLTVT.

This chain joins TRBV30 and TRBJ1-4, with D unclear. From germline, CDR1 is GTSNPN and CDR2 SVGIG (reference sequence). This CDR3 has 13 amino acids. V dropped 4 bases and J dropped 0 bases, with 6 bases sitting between them. This CDR3 reads CAWTETTNEKLFF. In DNA, the CDR3 is TGTGCCTGGACAGAAACAACTAATGAAAAACTGTTTTTT.